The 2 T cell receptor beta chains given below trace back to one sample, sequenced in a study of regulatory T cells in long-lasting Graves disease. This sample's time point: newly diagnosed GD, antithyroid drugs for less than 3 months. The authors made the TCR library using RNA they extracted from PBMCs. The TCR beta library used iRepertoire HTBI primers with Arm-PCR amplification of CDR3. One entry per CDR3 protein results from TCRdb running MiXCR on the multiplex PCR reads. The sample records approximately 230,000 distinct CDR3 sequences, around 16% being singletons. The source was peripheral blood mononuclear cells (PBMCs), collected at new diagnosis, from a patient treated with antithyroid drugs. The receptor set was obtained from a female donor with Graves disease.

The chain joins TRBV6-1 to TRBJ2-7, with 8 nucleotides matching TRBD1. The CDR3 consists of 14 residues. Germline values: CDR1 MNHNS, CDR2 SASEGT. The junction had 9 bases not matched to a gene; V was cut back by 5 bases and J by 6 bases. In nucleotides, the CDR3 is TGTGCCAGCAGTACCGGGACAGGCGGACGCGAGCAGTACTTC. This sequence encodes CASSTGTGGREQYF.

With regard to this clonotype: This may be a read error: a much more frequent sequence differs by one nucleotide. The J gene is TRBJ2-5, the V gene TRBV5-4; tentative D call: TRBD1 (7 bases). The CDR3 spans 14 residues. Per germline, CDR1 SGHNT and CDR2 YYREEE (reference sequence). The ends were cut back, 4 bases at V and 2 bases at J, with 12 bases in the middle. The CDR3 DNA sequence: TGTGCCAGCAGCCGGAGGGGGCCTCAAGAGACCCAGTACTTC. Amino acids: CASSRRGPQETQYF.